What follows describes a single T cell receptor beta chain. The CDR3 is made up of 11 amino acids. V dropped 6 bases and J dropped 2 bases, with 7 bases sitting between them. Germline V lookup: CDR1 DFQATT, CDR2 SNEGSKA (reference sequence). The data were obtained in a study of patients and donors after allogeneic stem cell transplantation. In TCRdb, the RT-PCR reads were re-called with MiXCR into one record per CDR3 protein. Of 98,000 or so distinct CDR3 sequences listed, 35% are singletons. Material for sequencing was blood, either unsorted or a sorted T cell fraction (not recorded which). The sequence derives from a human donor who was either an allogeneic HSCT recipient or a stem cell or donor lymphocyte infusion donor (not recorded which). It is not recorded whose cells these are; they may come from a transplant donor. The V gene is TRBV20-1, the J gene TRBJ1-2; D is uncertain. CDR3 DNA: TGCAGTGCCGGGTCGAACTATGGCTACACCTTC. Its translation is CSAGSNYGYTF.